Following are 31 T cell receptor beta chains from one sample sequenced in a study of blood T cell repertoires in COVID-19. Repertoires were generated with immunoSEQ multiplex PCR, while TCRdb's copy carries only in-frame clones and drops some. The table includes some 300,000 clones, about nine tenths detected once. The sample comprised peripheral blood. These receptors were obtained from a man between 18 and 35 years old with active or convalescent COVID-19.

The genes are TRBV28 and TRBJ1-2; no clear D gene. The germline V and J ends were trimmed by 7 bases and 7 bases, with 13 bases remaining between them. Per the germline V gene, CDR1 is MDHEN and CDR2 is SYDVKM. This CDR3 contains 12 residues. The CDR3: CASTRGLGGYTF. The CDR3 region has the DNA TGTGCCAGCACCCGAGGGTTGGGTGGCTACACCTTC.

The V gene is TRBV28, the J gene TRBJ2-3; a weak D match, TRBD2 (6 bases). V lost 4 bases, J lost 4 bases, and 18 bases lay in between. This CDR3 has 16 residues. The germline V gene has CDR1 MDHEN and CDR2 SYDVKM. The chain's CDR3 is CASSSLLPWGADTQYF. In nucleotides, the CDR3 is TGTGCCAGCAGTTCCCTCCTACCTTGGGGGGCAGATACGCAGTATTTT.

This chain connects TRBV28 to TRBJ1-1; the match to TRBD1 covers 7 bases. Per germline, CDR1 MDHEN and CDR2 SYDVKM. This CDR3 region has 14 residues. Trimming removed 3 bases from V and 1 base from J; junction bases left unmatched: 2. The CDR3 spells CASSFQGENTEAFF. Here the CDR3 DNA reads TGTGCCAGCAGTTTTCAGGGGGAGAACACTGAAGCTTTCTTT.

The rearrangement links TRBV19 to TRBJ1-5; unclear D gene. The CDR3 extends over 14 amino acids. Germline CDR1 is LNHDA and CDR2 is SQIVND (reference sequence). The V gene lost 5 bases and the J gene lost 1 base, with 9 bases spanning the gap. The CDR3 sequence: CASSFPGSNQPQHF. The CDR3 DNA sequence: TGTGCCAGTAGTTTCCCCGGGAGCAATCAGCCCCAGCATTTT.

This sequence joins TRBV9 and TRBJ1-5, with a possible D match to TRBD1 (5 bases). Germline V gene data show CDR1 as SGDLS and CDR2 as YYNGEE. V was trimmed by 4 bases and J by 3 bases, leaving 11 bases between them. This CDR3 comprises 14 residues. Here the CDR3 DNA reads TGTGCCAGCAGCCTCGGACACGTCAATCAGCCCCAGCATTTT. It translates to CASSLGHVNQPQHF.

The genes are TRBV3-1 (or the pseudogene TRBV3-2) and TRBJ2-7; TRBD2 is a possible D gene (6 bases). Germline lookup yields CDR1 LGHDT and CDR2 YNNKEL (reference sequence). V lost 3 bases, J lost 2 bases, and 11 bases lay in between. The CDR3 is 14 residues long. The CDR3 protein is CASSQGTGTYEQYF. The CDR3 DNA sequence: TGTGCCAGCAGCCAGGGGACTGGCACCTACGAGCAGTACTTC.

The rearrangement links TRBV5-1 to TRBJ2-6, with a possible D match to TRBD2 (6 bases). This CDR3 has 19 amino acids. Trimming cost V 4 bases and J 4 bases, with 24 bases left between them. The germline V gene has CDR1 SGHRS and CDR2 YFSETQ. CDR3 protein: CASSGGTQGPVTGANVLTF. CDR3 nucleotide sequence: TGCGCCAGCAGCGGGGGGACGCAGGGCCCTGTGACGGGGGCCAACGTCCTGACTTTC. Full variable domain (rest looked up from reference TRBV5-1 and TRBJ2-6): KAGVTQTPRYLIKTRGQQVTLSCSPISGHRSVSWYQQTPGQGLQFLFEYFSETQRNKGNFPGRFSGRQFSNSRSEMNVSTLELGDSALYLCASSGGTQGPVTGANVLTFGAGSRLTVL.

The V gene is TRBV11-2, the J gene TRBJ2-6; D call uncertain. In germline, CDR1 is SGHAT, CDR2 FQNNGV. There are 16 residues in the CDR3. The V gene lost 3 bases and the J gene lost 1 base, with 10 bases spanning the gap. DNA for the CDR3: TGTGCCAGCAGCTTGAATTCGGGTTCTGGGGCCAACGTCCTGACTTTC. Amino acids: CASSLNSGSGANVLTF.

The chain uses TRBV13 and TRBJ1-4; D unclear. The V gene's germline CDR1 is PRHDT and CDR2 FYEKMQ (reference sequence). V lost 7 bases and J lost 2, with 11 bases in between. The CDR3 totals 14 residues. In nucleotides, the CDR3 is TGTGCCAGCACCCTGTCCCAGACTAATGAAAAACTGTTTTTT. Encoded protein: CASTLSQTNEKLFF.

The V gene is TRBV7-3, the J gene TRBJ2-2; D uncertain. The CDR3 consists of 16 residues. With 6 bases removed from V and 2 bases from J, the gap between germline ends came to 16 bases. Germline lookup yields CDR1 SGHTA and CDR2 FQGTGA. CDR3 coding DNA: TGTGCCAGCAGTTGGGCAAATCCGTTAAACACCGGGGAGCTGTTTTTT. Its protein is CASSWANPLNTGELFF.

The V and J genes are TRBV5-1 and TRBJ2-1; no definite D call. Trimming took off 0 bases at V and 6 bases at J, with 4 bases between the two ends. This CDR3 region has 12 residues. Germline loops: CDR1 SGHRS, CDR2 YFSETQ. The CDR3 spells CASSLGSNEQFF. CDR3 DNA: TGCGCCAGCAGCTTGGGTAGCAATGAGCAGTTCTTC.

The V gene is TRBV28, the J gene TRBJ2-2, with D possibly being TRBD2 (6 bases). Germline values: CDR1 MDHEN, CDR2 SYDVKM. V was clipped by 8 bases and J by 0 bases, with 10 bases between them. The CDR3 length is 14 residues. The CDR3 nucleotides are TGTGCCAGCCTGCGGGACCCGAACACCGGGGAGCTGTTTTTT. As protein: CASLRDPNTGELFF.

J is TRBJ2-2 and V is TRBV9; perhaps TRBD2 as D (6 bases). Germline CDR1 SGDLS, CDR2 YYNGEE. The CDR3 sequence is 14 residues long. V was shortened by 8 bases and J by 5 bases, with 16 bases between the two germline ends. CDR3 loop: CASRPGGETGELFF. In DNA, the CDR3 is TGTGCCAGTCGGCCAGGAGGGGAGACCGGGGAGCTGTTTTTT. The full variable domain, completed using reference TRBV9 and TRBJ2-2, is DSGVTQTPKHLITATGQRVTLRCSPRSGDLSVYWYQQSLDQGLQFLIQYYNGEERAKGNILERFSAQQFPDLHSELNLSSLELGDSALYFCASRPGGETGELFFGEGSRLTVL.

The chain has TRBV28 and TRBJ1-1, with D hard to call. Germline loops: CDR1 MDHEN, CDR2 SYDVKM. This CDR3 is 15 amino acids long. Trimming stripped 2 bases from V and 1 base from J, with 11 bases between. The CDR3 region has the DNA TGTGCCAGCAGTTTAGTCGGTCCCTCGAACACTGAAGCTTTCTTT. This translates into CASSLVGPSNTEAFF. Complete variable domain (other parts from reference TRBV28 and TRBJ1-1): DVKVTQSSRYLVKRTGEKVFLECVQDMDHENMFWYRQDPGLGLRLIYFSYDVKMKEKGDIPEGYSVSREKKERFSLILESASTNQTSMYLCASSLVGPSNTEAFFGQGTRLTVV.

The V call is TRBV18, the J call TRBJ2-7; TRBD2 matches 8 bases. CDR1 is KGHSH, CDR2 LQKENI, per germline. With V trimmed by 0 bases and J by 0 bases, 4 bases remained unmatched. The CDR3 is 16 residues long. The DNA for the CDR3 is TGTGCCAGCTCACCACCGCCCAGCGGGAGCTCCTACGAGCAGTACTTC. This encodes CASSPPPSGSSYEQYF.

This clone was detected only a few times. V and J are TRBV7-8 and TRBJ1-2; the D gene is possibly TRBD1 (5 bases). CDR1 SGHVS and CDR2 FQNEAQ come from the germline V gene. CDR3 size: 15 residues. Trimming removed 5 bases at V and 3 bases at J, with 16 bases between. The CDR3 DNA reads TGTGCCAGCAGCCCTAAGTTGGGGCACGACTATGGCTACACCTTC. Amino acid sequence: CASSPKLGHDYGYTF.

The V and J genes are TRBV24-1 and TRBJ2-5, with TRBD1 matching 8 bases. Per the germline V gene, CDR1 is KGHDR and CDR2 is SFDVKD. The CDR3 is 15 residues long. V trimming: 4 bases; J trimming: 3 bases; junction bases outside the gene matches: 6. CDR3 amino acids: CATSDPRTGKETQYF. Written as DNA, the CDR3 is TGTGCCACCAGTGACCCGCGGACAGGGAAAGAGACCCAGTACTTC.

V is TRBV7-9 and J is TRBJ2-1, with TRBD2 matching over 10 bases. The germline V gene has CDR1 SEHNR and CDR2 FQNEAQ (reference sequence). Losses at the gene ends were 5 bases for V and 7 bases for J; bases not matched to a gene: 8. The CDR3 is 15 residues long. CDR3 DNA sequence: TGTGCCAGCAGCCAGTTAGCGGGAGGCTGGAATGAGCAGTTCTTC. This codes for CASSQLAGGWNEQFF. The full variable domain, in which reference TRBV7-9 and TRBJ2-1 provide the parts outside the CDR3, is DTGVSQNPRHKITKRGQNVTFRCDPISEHNRLYWYRQTLGQGPEFLTYFQNEAQLEKSRLLSDRFSAERPKGSFSTLEIQRTEQGDSAMYLCASSQLAGGWNEQFFGPGTRLTVL.

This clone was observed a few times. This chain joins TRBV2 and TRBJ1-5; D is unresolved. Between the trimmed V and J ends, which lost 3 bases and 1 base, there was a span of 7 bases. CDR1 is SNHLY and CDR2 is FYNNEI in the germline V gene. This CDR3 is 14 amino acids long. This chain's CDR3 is CASSDRLSNQPQHF. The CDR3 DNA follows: TGTGCCAGCAGTGACAGATTAAGCAATCAGCCCCAGCATTTT.

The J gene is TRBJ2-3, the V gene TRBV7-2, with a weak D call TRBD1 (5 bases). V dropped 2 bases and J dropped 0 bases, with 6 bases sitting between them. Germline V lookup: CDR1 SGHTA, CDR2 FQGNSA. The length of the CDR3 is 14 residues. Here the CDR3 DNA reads TGTGCCAGCAGCTTACAGGGAAGCACAGATACGCAGTATTTT. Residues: CASSLQGSTDTQYF.

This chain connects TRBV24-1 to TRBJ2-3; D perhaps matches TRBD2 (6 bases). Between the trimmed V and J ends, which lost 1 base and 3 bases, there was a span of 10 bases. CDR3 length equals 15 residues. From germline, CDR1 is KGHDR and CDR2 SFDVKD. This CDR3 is CATSDFVAATDTQYF. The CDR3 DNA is TGTGCCACCAGTGATTTTGTAGCGGCGACAGATACGCAGTATTTT.

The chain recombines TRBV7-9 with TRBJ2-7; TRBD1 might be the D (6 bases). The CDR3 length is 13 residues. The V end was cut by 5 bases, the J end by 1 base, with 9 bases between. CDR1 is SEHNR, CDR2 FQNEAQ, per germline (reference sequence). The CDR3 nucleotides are TGTGCCAGCAGCCCAGGACAGTCCTACGAGCAGTACTTC. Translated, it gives CASSPGQSYEQYF.

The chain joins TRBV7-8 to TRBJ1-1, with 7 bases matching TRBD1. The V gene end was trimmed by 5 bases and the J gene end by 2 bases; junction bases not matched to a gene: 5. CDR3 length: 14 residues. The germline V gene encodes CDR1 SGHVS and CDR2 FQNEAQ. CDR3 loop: CASSQGQINTEAFF. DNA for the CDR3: TGTGCCAGCAGCCAGGGACAGATTAACACTGAAGCTTTCTTT.

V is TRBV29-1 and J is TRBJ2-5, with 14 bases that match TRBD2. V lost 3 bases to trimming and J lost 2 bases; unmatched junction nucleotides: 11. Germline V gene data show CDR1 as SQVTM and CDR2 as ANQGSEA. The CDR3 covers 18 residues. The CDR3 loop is CSVDGGTSGGYSQETQYF. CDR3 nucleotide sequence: TGCAGCGTTGACGGGGGGACTAGCGGGGGATATTCACAAGAGACCCAGTACTTC. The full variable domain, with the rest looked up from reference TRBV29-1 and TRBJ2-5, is SAVISQKPSRDICQRGTSLTIQCQVDSQVTMMFWYRQQPGQSLTLIATANQGSEATYESGFVIDKFPISRPNLTFSTLTVSNMSPEDSSIYLCSVDGGTSGGYSQETQYFGPGTRLLVL.

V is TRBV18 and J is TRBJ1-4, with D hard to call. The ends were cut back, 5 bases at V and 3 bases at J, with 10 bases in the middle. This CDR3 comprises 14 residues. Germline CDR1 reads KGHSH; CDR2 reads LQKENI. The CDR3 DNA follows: TGTGCCAGCTCAAAACAGTCGTCTAATGAAAAACTGTTTTTT. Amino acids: CASSKQSSNEKLFF.

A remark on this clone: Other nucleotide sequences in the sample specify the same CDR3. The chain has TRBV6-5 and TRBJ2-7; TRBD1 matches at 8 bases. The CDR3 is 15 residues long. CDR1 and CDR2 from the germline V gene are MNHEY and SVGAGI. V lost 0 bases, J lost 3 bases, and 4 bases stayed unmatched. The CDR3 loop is CASSYSGTGRYEQYF. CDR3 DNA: TGTGCCAGCAGTTACTCCGGGACAGGACGCTACGAGCAGTACTTC.

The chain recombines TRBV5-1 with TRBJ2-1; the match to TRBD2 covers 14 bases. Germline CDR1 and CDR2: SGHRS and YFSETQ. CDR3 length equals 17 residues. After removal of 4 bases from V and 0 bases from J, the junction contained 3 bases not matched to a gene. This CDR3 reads CASSQGTSGSSYNEQFF. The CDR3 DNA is TGCGCCAGCAGCCAAGGGACTAGCGGGAGCTCCTACAATGAGCAGTTCTTC.

The CDR3 DNA follows: TGTGCCAGCAGTGAACGTCGGGAGACCCAGTACTTC. Protein sequence: CASSERRETQYF. The chain joins TRBV2 to TRBJ2-5; D is undetermined. V was clipped by 2 bases and J by 5 bases, with 6 bases between them. Germline V lookup: CDR1 SNHLY, CDR2 FYNNEI. The CDR3 runs to 12 residues.

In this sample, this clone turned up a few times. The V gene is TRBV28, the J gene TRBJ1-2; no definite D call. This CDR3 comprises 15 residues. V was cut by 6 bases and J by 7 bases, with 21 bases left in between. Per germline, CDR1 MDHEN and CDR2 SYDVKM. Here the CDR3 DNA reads TGTGCCAGCAGCCTCATACTGAGCGTCGTTGGTGGCTACACCTTC. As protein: CASSLILSVVGGYTF.

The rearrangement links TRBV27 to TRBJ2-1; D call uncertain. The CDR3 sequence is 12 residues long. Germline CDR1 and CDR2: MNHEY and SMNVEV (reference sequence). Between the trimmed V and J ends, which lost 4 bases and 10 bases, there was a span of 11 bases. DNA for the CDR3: TGTGCCAGCAGTTCGAGATCACCGGAGCAGTTCTTC. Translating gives CASSSRSPEQFF.

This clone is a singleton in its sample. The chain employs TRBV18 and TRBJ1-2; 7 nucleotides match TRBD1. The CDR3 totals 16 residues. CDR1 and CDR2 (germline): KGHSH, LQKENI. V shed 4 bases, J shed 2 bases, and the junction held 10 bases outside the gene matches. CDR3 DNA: TGTGCCAGCTCACTACCTCCGGGACAGCTAAACTATGGCTACACCTTC. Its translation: CASSLPPGQLNYGYTF.